This TCR beta chain appears in the sequencing data of a study of STAT5B mutations in CD4+ large granular lymphocyte leukemia. Overall study: Among healthy controls, a particular HLA allele went with more CDR3 'QG' motifs.

Profiled with immunoSEQ multiplex PCR; TCRdb holds only in-frame clones, not every one. The sample holds about 45,000 clones, 65% to 90% seen once. This TCR was sampled from a human donor in good health. The sequenced material came from CD4+ T cells from blood buffy coats.

This chain's CDR3 is CASSSLSSGGSTDTQYF. The CDR3 DNA reads as TGCGCCAGCAGCTCCCTAAGCAGCGGCGGGAGCACAGATACGCAGTATTTT. The chain uses TRBV5-1 and TRBJ2-3; D perhaps matches TRBD2 (5 bases). The V and J ends lost 3 bases and 0 bases respectively, with 17 bases between them. The CDR3 totals 17 residues. Germline V gene lookup returns CDR1 SGHRS and CDR2 YFSETQ.